This record looks at one T cell receptor (beta chain) sequence and its context. The antigen is unknown. As it was prepared, the TCRbeta library received unique molecular identifiers. MiXCR was run by TCRdb on the PCR reads, yielding one entry per CDR3 protein. The sample holds tens of thousands of distinct CDR3 sequences, 35% to 55% seen once. This entry is derived from a study of T-cell reconstitution after alpha-beta-depleted transplantation in children. Whole-study results and caveats: About two months after transplant, alpha-beta T cells reportedly came from several hundred expanded graft clones.

The CDR3 spans 16 residues. This chain connects TRBV1 to TRBJ1-4; no DNA check was done on the table's D call, TRBD1. TRBV1 is recorded as a pseudogene. The source material was PBMCs, mostly from graft donor cells, sampled 360 days after TCRalphabeta/CD19-depleted stem cell transplant. This receptor was obtained from a male patient between 5 and 17 years old who had a stem cell transplant for acute lymphoblastic leukemia, so the T cells may come from the graft donor. CDR3 in DNA: TGCACCAGCAGCCACCGGGACGATTCAACTAATGAAAAACTGTTTTTT. Translated, it gives CTSSHRDDSTNEKLFF.